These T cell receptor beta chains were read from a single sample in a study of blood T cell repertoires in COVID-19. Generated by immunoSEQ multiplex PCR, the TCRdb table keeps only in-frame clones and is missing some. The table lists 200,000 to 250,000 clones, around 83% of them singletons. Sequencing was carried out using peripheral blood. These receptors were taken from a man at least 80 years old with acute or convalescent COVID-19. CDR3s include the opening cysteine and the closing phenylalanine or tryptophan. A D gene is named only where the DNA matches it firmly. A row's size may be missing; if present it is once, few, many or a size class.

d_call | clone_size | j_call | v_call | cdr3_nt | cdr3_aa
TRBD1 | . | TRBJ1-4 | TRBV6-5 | TGTGCCAGCAGCCTAAGGACAGGGAGGAAAAAACTGTTTTTT | CASSLRTGRKKLFF
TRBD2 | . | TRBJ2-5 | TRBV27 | TGTGCCAGCAGTTCCCGACTAGCGGGAGGGATATACAAGGAGACCCAGTACTTC | CASSSRLAGGIYKETQYF
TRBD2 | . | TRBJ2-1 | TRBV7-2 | TGTGCCAGCTCCCTACATAACGGGAGGTTATATGAGCAGTTCTTC | CASSLHNGRLYEQFF
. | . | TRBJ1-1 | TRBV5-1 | TGCGCCAGCAGCTCATTACAGGGTGCAACAGGCACTGAAGCTTTCTTT | CASSSLQGATGTEAFF
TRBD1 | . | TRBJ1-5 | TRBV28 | TGTGCCAGCAGTCTACAGGGGACCATCATATATAGCAATCAGCCCCAGCATTTT | CASSLQGTIIYSNQPQHF
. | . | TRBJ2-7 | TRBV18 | TGTGCCAGCTCACCCACCAGAAACTACGAGCAGTACTTC | CASSPTRNYEQYF
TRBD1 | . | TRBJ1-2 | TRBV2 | TGTGCCAGCAGGAGCCGGCAGGGGGCGCGGGGCTACACCTTC | CASRSRQGARGYTF
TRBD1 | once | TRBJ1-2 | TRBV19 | TGTGCCAGTAGTATACCTGGACAGGAGTATAACTATGGCTACACCTTC | CASSIPGQEYNYGYTF
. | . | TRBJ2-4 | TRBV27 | TGTGCCAGCAGTCCGCTAGGTCTAGCCAAAAACATTCAGTACTTC | CASSPLGLAKNIQYF
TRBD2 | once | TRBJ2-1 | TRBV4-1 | TGCGCCAGCAGCCAAGACCGCGCGGGAGTTTTGTACAATGAGCAGTTCTTC | CASSQDRAGVLYNEQFF
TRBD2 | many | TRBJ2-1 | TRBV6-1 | TGTGCCAGCAGTGAACTTCCAGCGGGAGGGCCAAGCTCCTACAATGAGCAGTTCTTC | CASSELPAGGPSSYNEQFF
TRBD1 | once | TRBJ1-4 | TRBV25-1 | TGTGCCAGCAGTGAGACAGGGGCGAATGAAAAACTGTTTTTT | CASSETGANEKLFF
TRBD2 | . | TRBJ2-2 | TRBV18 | TGTGCCAGCTCACCCGTAGCAGCGGGAGGCACCGGGGAGCTGTTTTTT | CASSPVAAGGTGELFF
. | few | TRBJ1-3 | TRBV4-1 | TGCGCCAGCAGCCGGAGCGGCGTACTAAACTCTGGAAACACCATATATTTT | CASSRSGVLNSGNTIYF